This TCR beta chain came from a study of T cell responses to AZD1222 COVID-19 vaccine. Clones were read by immunoSEQ multiplex PCR, and TCRdb kept only the in-frame ones, dropping some. The sample carries 170,000 or so clones, approximately 90% recorded once. From germline, CDR1 is SEHNR and CDR2 FQNEAQ (reference sequence). The CDR3 has 15 residues. V was shortened by 0 bases and J by 3 bases, with 11 bases between the two germline ends. Concerning this clone itself: The antigen is unknown.

Study-wide findings and caveats: There were vaccine-associated CD4 TCRs across spike, dominant at 160-218 and 743-854. Every sample of the repertoires postdated the peak T cell response. The donor group comprised mostly white British people and more females; the analysis possibly underestimated clonal diversity.

V is TRBV7-9 and J is TRBJ2-5; TRBD2 might be the D (6 bases). The sequence was collected from an adult in good health. The sample in question was peripheral blood, obtained on day 0 of AZD1222 vaccination. Here the CDR3 reads CASSLARASEETQYF. The CDR3 DNA reads TGTGCCAGCAGCTTAGCGAGGGCTAGCGAAGAGACCCAGTACTTC. Looking up the rest from reference TRBV7-9 and TRBJ2-5 gives the full variable domain: DTGVSQNPRHKITKRGQNVTFRCDPISEHNRLYWYRQTLGQGPEFLTYFQNEAQLEKSRLLSDRFSAERPKGSFSTLEIQRTEQGDSAMYLCASSLARASEETQYFGPGTRLLVL.